Detailed here is one T cell receptor beta chain. Its specificity is unknown. The entry originates in a study of T cell responses to AZD1222 COVID-19 vaccine. Measured with immunoSEQ multiplex PCR; TCRdb has only the in-frame clones, and not every one. The sample yields approximately 88,000 clones, 85% to 90% seen once. Germline-derived CDR1 and CDR2 are KGHSH and LQKENI. This CDR3 spans 14 amino acids. The V end lost 5 bases, the J end lost 7 bases, and 17 bases lay between the germline ends. Whole-study findings and limits: Samples come after the peak T cell response, not at day 14. The study found vaccine-associated CD4 TCRs spanning spike, dominant at 160-218 and 743-854. Clonal diversity was possibly underestimated; the donors were predominantly white British and more often female.

The chain couples TRBV18 to TRBJ1-2; D ambiguous. Sequences were derived from peripheral blood, sampled 28 days after the second AZD1222 dose. This receptor was obtained from an adult who received the AZD1222 COVID-19 vaccine. DNA for the CDR3: TGTGCCAGCTCATCGGGTCAGGTAATCGGTGGCTACACCTTC. Residues: CASSSGQVIGGYTF.